These T cell receptor beta chains were read from a single sample in a study of blood T cell repertoires in COVID-19. Sequencing was performed with immunoSEQ multiplex PCR; in TCRdb, only in-frame clones are kept and a portion is missing. This sample carries some 100,000 clones, 88% of them seen once, and the ten largest clones take around 4.5%. Sample: peripheral blood. These receptors were collected from a woman of 80 years or more with active COVID-19. CDR3s include the opening cysteine and the closing phenylalanine or tryptophan. D genes are given only for firm matches.

D	V	J	DNA	CDR3
TRBD1	TRBV5-1	TRBJ2-7	TGCGCCAGCAGCCACGGACAGGGCTACGAGCAGTACTTC	CASSHGQGYEQYF
TRBD2	TRBV5-1	TRBJ2-5	TGCGCCAGCAGCTTTGGGGGGGACTCAGGGACCCAGTACTTC	CASSFGGDSGTQYF
.	TRBV6-2/TRBV6-3	TRBJ2-7	TGTGCCAGCAGTCCCTTGTCTGGGAGAGTCGACGAGCAGTACTTC	CASSPLSGRVDEQYF
TRBD1	TRBV7-2	TRBJ2-1	TGTGCCAGCAGCTCGGGACAGGGCCAAACCTCCAGGCAGTTCTTC	CASSSGQGQTSRQFF
.	TRBV20-1	TRBJ1-5	TGCAGTGCTAGTATTCAGGGTCAGCCCCAGCATTTT	CSASIQGQPQHF
TRBD2	TRBV5-1	TRBJ2-1	TGCGCCAGCAGCCTGGGGGGAGGGACTCACAATGAGCAGTTCTTC	CASSLGGGTHNEQFF
TRBD1	TRBV28	TRBJ2-1	TGTGCCAGCAAATTAGGGGGAACAGGGGGCGGGAATGAGCAGTTCTTC	CASKLGGTGGGNEQFF
.	TRBV7-9	TRBJ1-2	TGTGCCAGCAGTCCCGGTTCTGGCTACACCTTC	CASSPGSGYTF
.	TRBV21-1	TRBJ1-5	TGTGCCAGCACCAGGGCGGCAGGGGCCCAATTTTATAGCAATCAGCCCCAGCATTTT	CASTRAAGAQFYSNQPQHF
.	TRBV5-1	TRBJ2-1	TGCGCCAGCAGCTTGGCGTCCGAGACAAGGGGAATCTACAATGAGCAGTTCTTC	CASSLASETRGIYNEQFF
TRBD2	TRBV7-8	TRBJ2-7	TGTGCCAGCAGCTTAGGACTAGCGGGAGTTTTTGAGCAGTACTTC	CASSLGLAGVFEQYF
TRBD2	TRBV28	TRBJ2-1	TGTGCCAGCAGTGCCGGGACTAGTATCAATGAGCAGTTCTTC	CASSAGTSINEQFF
TRBD1	TRBV27	TRBJ1-5	TGTGCCAGCAGTTTACGGGACAGGGAGCCCCAGCATTTT	CASSLRDREPQHF
.	TRBV19	TRBJ2-2	TGTGCCAGTAGTATAACGAACAAAATCGCGAACACCGGGGAGCTGTTTTTT	CASSITNKIANTGELFF
.	TRBV5-1	TRBJ2-2	TGCGCCAGCAGCTTGGATAGAGGGGAGCTGTTTTTT	CASSLDRGELFF